This TCR beta chain was profiled in a study of blood T cell repertoires in COVID-19. CDR1 and CDR2 (germline): LGHDT, YNNKEL (reference sequence). This CDR3 contains 14 residues. Trimming left V 4 bases short and J 2 bases short, with 11 bases between. How the authors handled the data: For nucleated cells, counts were estimated from reference gene primer amplification. Libraries were prepared by immunoSEQ multiplex PCR; TCRdb keeps only in-frame clonotypes and omits some of them. Clone size and the V and J calls come from that table; the DNA yielded D and trimming. The sample includes over 150,000 clones, roughly nine tenths of them seen just once.

The clonotype comes from a man younger than 40 with acute or convalescent COVID-19. V usage is TRBV3-1 (or the pseudogene TRBV3-2) and J usage is TRBJ1-2; D not certain. Sequencing used peripheral blood. The CDR3, as DNA: TGTGCCAGCAGCCCCCAAGTCGGGAACTATGGCTACACCTTC. It encodes CASSPQVGNYGYTF.